This entry features one TCR beta chain sequence. This clonotype was picked up many times. This clone's antigen is unknown. Per-base qualities were not stored, and no clone one base away is much larger. The TCR beta CDR3 regions were amplified from the RNA transcripts. For the first round of RT-PCR on the TCR CDR3, the HTBI primer set was used together with the Qiagen OneStep RT-PCR kit. Libraries were constructed in a second round of multiplex PCR, after which size selection and purification were carried out. Paired-end sequencing of the libraries was performed with 100 bp reads on an Illumina HiSeq2000. The authors processed their data as follows. Raw data were processed with SOAPnuke, discarding reads with adapters, uncalled bases, mean Phred below 15, or no exact constant-primer or identifier match. COPE v1.2.5 was used to merge high-quality paired reads, and clonotypes were defined as unique nucleotide sequences. MiTCR v1.1 was used to align clonotypes to the IMGT TRBV, TRBD and TRBJ reference segments. The analysis included only V-J combinations with a frequency above 0.0001, which together covered approximately 99% of the repertoires. The TCS score was defined as the ratio of F50 (clonal expansion) to E x V (chaos), calculated using BLOSUM62-based TCRdist between CDR3 peptides within each V-J. Welch's t-statistics and random forest reduced 450 to 600 V-J features to roughly 13, which were used in a naive Bayes classifier (R e1071). Starting from the raw public reads, TCRdb applied fastp trimming at Q25, assembled clones with MiXCR and retained in-frame beta chains. Rows matching on CDR3 protein sequence are summarized as one entry with the most common DNA and genes. The V and J calls follow TCRdb's processing rather than the paper's. The sample has hundreds of thousands of distinct CDR3 sequences on record, approximately 14% of them singletons. The ten largest account for 10% of the sample.

This specimen comes from a study of T cells in Graves' hyperthyroidism and ophthalmopathy (dated by TCRdb to between 2018 and 2021). For the wider study: Peripheral blood was collected at initial diagnosis, before any treatment. To identify TCR V-J signatures that set the groups apart, the researchers used a discovery cohort of 100 patients, made up of around 42 with Graves' ophthalmopathy and about 59 with stable Graves' hyperthyroidism. Whether ophthalmopathy could be predicted prospectively was tested in an independent validation cohort made up of about 20 hyperthyroidism patients plus 17 patients who later progressed to ophthalmopathy. The 80 to 100 discovery patients were randomly divided into training and test sets at a 7:3 ratio. In addition, the study compared T-cell repertoires in thyroid tissue and in blood from five or six Graves' hyperthyroidism patients. Following sampling, methimazole starting at 30 mg daily was given to hyperthyroidism patients, and high-dose intravenous methylprednisolone was given to ophthalmopathy patients. TCR Vbeta CDR3 sequencing of approximately 140 peripheral blood samples (43 ophthalmopathy, 75 or so hyperthyroidism and roughly 17 progressor patients) is reported in the paper. What the work shows at the level of the full study, not this receptor alone: No statistical method was used to set the sample size in advance, and investigators knew the group allocation. A model built on a 13 V-J signature distinguished ophthalmopathy from stable hyperthyroidism, reaching about 88% sensitivity and around 81% specificity in cross-validation and 80%/75% in testing. Most expanded thyroid clonotypes (frequency above 0.001) were also found in blood, which suggests that blood repertoires may mirror thyroid immune responses. In validation, the model predicted progression to ophthalmopathy a median of approximately 6.3 months before onset, with around 70% sensitivity and roughly 79% specificity.

A patient counted as having stable Graves' hyperthyroidism if no progression to ophthalmopathy occurred over 18 months of follow-up. Hyperthyroidism patients were aged 18 to 65 years and newly diagnosed, with disease duration of less than 2 months. Any patient with an uncontrolled infection, another autoimmune disease, pregnancy or lactation was excluded. Diagnoses were established on the basis of clinical symptoms, serum thyroxine and TRAb, thyroid ultrasound, and orbital computed tomography. Ficoll-Paque density gradient centrifugation was used to isolate PBMCs from under 11 ml of fresh peripheral blood. Trizol reagent was used to extract total RNA, and RNA quality was then checked on an Agilent 2100 Bioanalyzer. Trimming leaves V shorter by 4 bases and J shorter by 6 bases, with the junction holding 6 bases beyond the gene matches. Including the terminal cysteine and phenylalanine, the CDR3 comprises 15 residues. Only CDR3 DNA is held: 45 bases, read in frame from base 1. CDR1 LNHDA and CDR2 SQIVND are derived from the germline V gene (reference sequence).

Sequencing input: blood. The chain couples TRBV19 to TRBJ1-4; TRBD1 lines up with 9 middle nucleotides. The origin of this receptor is a woman under 30 with Graves' hyperthyroidism. CDR3 loop: CASSTSRTGDEKLFF. The nucleotide sequence reads as follows: TGTGCCAGTAGTACCTCGAGGACAGGGGATGAAAAACTGTTTTTT. Full variable domain (CDR3 extended with the reference TRBV19 and TRBJ1-4 proteins): DGGITQSPKYLFRKEGQNVTLSCEQNLNHDAMYWYRQDPGQGLRLIYYSQIVNDFQKGDIAEGYSVSREKKESFPLTVTSAQKNPTAFYLCASSTSRTGDEKLFFGSGTQLSVL.